This TCR beta chain was documented in a study of OX40 agonist ivuxolimab in advanced cancers. Study overall: In this trial design, patients received ivuxolimab intravenously at 0.01 to 10 mg/kg every 2 weeks. Hepatocellular carcinoma, melanoma, renal cell or head and neck cancer affected the dose-escalation patients. Three patients, one with hepatocellular carcinoma and two with cutaneous melanoma, achieved partial responses.

The CDR3 has 16 amino acids. In germline, CDR1 is SGHTA, CDR2 FQGTGA. Trimming removed 2 bases at V and 3 bases at J, with 11 bases between. Clones were sequenced by immunoSEQ multiplex PCR, and TCRdb holds only the in-frame ones, with some missing. This sample has 55,000 to 70,000 clones, with about 83% found just once. The receptor's source is an adult with an advanced solid tumor such as melanoma, head and neck, liver or kidney cancer. This material consisted of CD4+ or CD8+ T cells sorted from blood, taken in a trial of the OX40 agonist ivuxolimab. The chain recombines TRBV7-3 with TRBJ1-6; D may be TRBD1 (5 bases). CDR3: CASSLRDPSYNSPLHF. The CDR3 DNA reads TGTGCCAGCAGCTTACGGGACCCCAGCTATAATTCACCCCTCCACTTT.